What follows are 27 T cell receptor beta chains derived from one specimen sequenced in a study of cytomegalovirus exposure and HLA in healthy donors. It was with 60 Vbeta and 13 Jbeta primers that the PCR ran. Some clones are missing from TCRdb's copy, which holds only in-frame ones; the method was immunoSEQ multiplex PCR. The table has about 110,000 clones, approximately 78% seen once. What was sequenced was PBMCs. Receptor source: a woman aged 30 to 39 in good health and CMV-seronegative.

This chain uses TRBV29-1 with TRBJ2-7; a possible D gene is TRBD2 (5 bases). The CDR3 has 12 residues. The germline V and J ends were trimmed by 2 bases and 6 bases, with 11 bases remaining between them. The germline CDR1 and CDR2 sequences are SQVTM and ANQGSEA. CDR3 sequence reads: CSVELLGREQYF. CDR3 sequence (DNA): TGCAGCGTTGAATTACTAGGCCGCGAGCAGTACTTC.

The chain joins TRBV5-6 to TRBJ2-1; D possibly corresponds to TRBD1 (6 bases). The CDR3 runs to 15 residues. Germline V gives CDR1 SGHDT, CDR2 YYEEEE. Trimming stripped 0 bases from V and 4 bases from J, with 11 bases between. The CDR3, as DNA: TGTGCCAGCAGCTTGGCAGGGGCTGGGTACAATGAGCAGTTCTTC. This codes for CASSLAGAGYNEQFF. Full variable domain (remainder filled in from reference TRBV5-6 and TRBJ2-1): DAGVTQSPTHLIKTRGQQVTLRCSPKSGHDTVSWYQQALGQGPQFIFQYYEEEERQRGNFPDRFSGHQFPNYSSELNVNALLLGDSALYLCASSLAGAGYNEQFFGPGTRLTVL.

The chain is built from TRBV29-1 and TRBJ2-3; tentative D call: TRBD2 (6 bases). The CDR3 is 14 amino acids. V was cut by 7 bases and J by 1 base, with 15 bases left in between. Germline V gene lookup returns CDR1 SQVTM and CDR2 ANQGSEA. The CDR3 loop is CSAGVGVGTDTQYF. In DNA, the CDR3 is TGCAGCGCGGGAGTAGGGGTCGGCACAGATACGCAGTATTTT.

This clone came up a few times. CDR3 loop: CASSLYPGRAEVEAFF. The CDR3 bases are TGTGCCAGCAGTTTATACCCTGGGAGGGCCGAGGTTGAAGCTTTCTTT. This chain links TRBV28 with TRBJ1-1; unclear D gene. CDR3 size: 16 residues. Trimming removed 1 base at V and 7 bases at J, with 19 bases between. The V gene's germline CDR1 is MDHEN and CDR2 SYDVKM.

This clone was observed a single time. The V and J genes are TRBV5-6 and TRBJ2-5; D is unresolved. The CDR3 totals 13 residues. The ends were cut back, 1 base at V and 2 bases at J, with 6 bases in the middle. Germline lookup yields CDR1 SGHDT and CDR2 YYEEEE. CDR3 nucleotide sequence: TGTGCCAGCAGCTTGACGGTACAAGAGACCCAGTACTTC. Amino acid sequence: CASSLTVQETQYF.

The chain recombines TRBV6-5 with TRBJ2-5; possible D gene TRBD2, 6 bases. The J call may be faulty, since TRBJ2-7 better matches the DNA end. Germline V lookup: CDR1 MNHEY, CDR2 SVGAGI. CDR3 length: 16 amino acids. The DNA for the CDR3 is TGTGCCAGCAGTTACTCGACGGGAGAGGCCGCCTACGAGCAGTACTTC. It encodes CASSYSTGEAAYEQYF.

This clone is a singleton in its sample. In nucleotides, the CDR3 is TGTGCCAGCAGCTTGGAACAGGGGGCCACTGAAGCTTTCTTT. It translates to CASSLEQGATEAFF. The chain uses TRBV5-6 and TRBJ1-1; 9 positions agree with TRBD1. Losses at the gene ends were 0 bases for V and 4 bases for J; bases not matched to a gene: 1. The CDR3 is 14 amino acids. CDR1 SGHDT and CDR2 YYEEEE come from the germline V gene.

The chain is built from TRBV30 and TRBJ1-1; D call uncertain. The CDR3 sequence is 14 residues long. CDR1 is GTSNPN, CDR2 SVGIG, per germline (reference sequence). V was pared by 0 bases and J by 6 bases, with 14 bases between. In DNA, the CDR3 is TGTGCCTGGAGTGTAATCAGGAATGATGCTGAAGCTTTCTTT. This gives the protein CAWSVIRNDAEAFF.

This rearrangement joins TRBV5-1 to TRBJ2-2, with unresolved D. The CDR3 has 12 amino acids. Deletions cut 2 bases from V and 6 bases from J, with 5 bases between. From germline, CDR1 is SGHRS and CDR2 YFSETQ. Written as DNA, the CDR3 is TGCGCCAGCAGCTTAGGAGCCGGGGAGCTGTTTTTT. As protein: CASSLGAGELFF.

This clone was detected a few times. The rearrangement links TRBV29-1 to TRBJ2-3; D perhaps matches TRBD1 (6 bases). The CDR3 covers 13 residues. V lost 6 bases and J 6 bases, leaving 16 bases between the germline ends. CDR1 is SQVTM, CDR2 ANQGSEA, per germline. In nucleotides, the CDR3 is TGCAGCGTGTTCGCACAGGGATCGGATACGCAGTATTTT. Translation gives CSVFAQGSDTQYF.

This clone was counted between two and nine times. The J gene is TRBJ1-4, the V gene TRBV4-3; 7 bases are a match to TRBD1. The CDR3 consists of 17 residues. V gave up 0 bases and J gave up 7 bases; unmatched junction bases: 11. Germline V lookup: CDR1 LGHNA, CDR2 YSLEER. CDR3 sequence reads: CASSQDWDRAIGEKLFF. The CDR3 DNA reads TGCGCCAGCAGCCAAGATTGGGACAGAGCGATTGGTGAAAAACTGTTTTTT.

The chain carries TRBV6-5 and TRBJ1-2; the D is unclear. This CDR3 is built from 14 residues. V shed 0 bases and J shed 8 bases, with 13 bases lying between them. The germline V gene encodes CDR1 MNHEY and CDR2 SVGAGI. CDR3 loop: CASSYSSEAKGYTF. CDR3 DNA: TGTGCCAGCAGTTACTCGTCGGAGGCGAAGGGCTACACCTTC.

The chain recombines TRBV7-9 with TRBJ2-1; D perhaps matches TRBD2 (5 bases). The germline V and J ends were trimmed by 3 bases and 4 bases, with 22 bases remaining between them. CDR3 length equals 18 residues. The germline gives CDR1 SEHNR, CDR2 FQNEAQ (reference sequence). The CDR3 sequence is CASSLVRGRAGEYNEQFF. The CDR3 coding sequence is TGTGCCAGCAGCTTGGTGCGAGGGCGGGCTGGCGAATACAATGAGCAGTTCTTC. Full variable domain (missing parts from reference TRBV7-9 and TRBJ2-1): DTGVSQNPRHKITKRGQNVTFRCDPISEHNRLYWYRQTLGQGPEFLTYFQNEAQLEKSRLLSDRFSAERPKGSFSTLEIQRTEQGDSAMYLCASSLVRGRAGEYNEQFFGPGTRLTVL.

CDR3 bases: TGCGCCAGCAGATCGGACAGAGCCTCCTACGAGCAGTACTTC. It yields the protein CASRSDRASYEQYF. The chain employs TRBV5-1 and TRBJ2-7; maybe TRBD1 (6 bases). CDR3 length: 14 amino acids. In germline, CDR1 is SGHRS, CDR2 YFSETQ. The germline V and J ends were trimmed by 5 bases and 0 bases, with 12 bases remaining between them.

The rearrangement links TRBV5-4 to TRBJ1-4; 7 nucleotides match TRBD1. The CDR3 is made up of 14 amino acids. The V gene end was trimmed by 4 bases and the J gene end by 8 bases; junction bases not matched to a gene: 8. Germline CDR1 reads SGHNT; CDR2 reads YYREEE (reference sequence). The DNA of the CDR3 is TGTGCCAGCAGCCAAGGGGGCGCGGGAGAAAAACTGTTTTTT. Translation gives CASSQGGAGEKLFF.

The rearrangement links TRBV7-9 to TRBJ1-4; 8 positions match TRBD1. This CDR3 contains 14 residues. Trimming removed 3 bases from V and 4 bases from J; junction bases left unmatched: 1. The V gene's germline CDR1 is SEHNR and CDR2 FQNEAQ (reference sequence). This CDR3 is CASSLTGVNEKLFF. The CDR3, as DNA: TGTGCCAGCAGCTTGACAGGGGTTAATGAAAAACTGTTTTTT.

The V and J genes are TRBV9 and TRBJ1-6; D call uncertain. Trimming took off 0 bases at V and 3 bases at J, with 10 bases between the two ends. The CDR3 has 16 residues. The V gene's germline CDR1 is SGDLS and CDR2 YYNGEE. The CDR3 spells CASSVGREGYNSPLHF. CDR3 DNA: TGTGCCAGCAGCGTAGGGAGGGAGGGCTATAATTCACCCCTCCACTTT. Based on the CDR3 plus reference TRBV9 and TRBJ1-6, the full variable domain is DSGVTQTPKHLITATGQRVTLRCSPRSGDLSVYWYQQSLDQGLQFLIQYYNGEERAKGNILERFSAQQFPDLHSELNLSSLELGDSALYFCASSVGREGYNSPLHFGNGTRLTVT.

Concerning this clone: One end of the junction fails to match germline, which may point to a read error. The rearrangement uses TRBV5-1 and TRBJ1-6; D unresolved. CDR1 SGHRS and CDR2 YFSETQ come from the germline V gene. This CDR3 has 14 residues. The CDR3 loop reads CASSTLGYNSLLHF. The CDR3 DNA follows: TGCGCCAGCAGCACTCTGGGCTATAATTCACTCCTCCACTTT.

This clone was picked up a small number of times. The J gene is TRBJ1-2, the V gene TRBV7-2; tentatively, D is TRBD1 (5 bases). The V gene's germline CDR1 is SGHTA and CDR2 FQGNSA. V gave up 1 base and J gave up 8 bases, with 14 bases separating them. This CDR3 has 14 residues. The CDR3 DNA follows: TGTGCCAGCAGCTTAGAGGCGGGGACTTACGGCTACACCTTC. It specifies CASSLEAGTYGYTF.

This clone was seen once. This chain links TRBV27 with TRBJ1-4; the D gene is possibly TRBD1 (5 bases). Germline values: CDR1 MNHEY, CDR2 SMNVEV (reference sequence). The CDR3 consists of 14 residues. V was cut by 6 bases and J by 5 bases, with 13 bases left in between. CDR3 residues: CASRGFGGNEKLFF. The CDR3 bases are TGTGCCAGCAGGGGTTTTGGGGGGAATGAAAAACTGTTTTTT.

This chain links TRBV5-4 with TRBJ2-7, with D maybe TRBD1 (5 bases). Germline V CDR1 and CDR2: SGHNT, YYREEE (reference sequence). V lost 3 bases, J lost 2 bases, and 18 bases lay in between. The CDR3 length is 16 residues. CDR3 residues: CASSSLERTPPYEQYF. The CDR3 nucleotides are TGTGCCAGCAGCTCGCTAGAAAGGACACCACCCTACGAGCAGTACTTC.

J is TRBJ1-3 and V is TRBV4-3; D call uncertain. Trimming pared 4 bases from V and 1 base from J, leaving 2 bases between. The germline V gene has CDR1 LGHNA and CDR2 YSLEER. The CDR3 is 12 residues long. CDR3 in amino acids: CASSLSGNTIYF. CDR3 coding DNA: TGCGCCAGCAGCCTATCTGGAAACACCATATATTTT.

V is TRBV29-1 and J is TRBJ1-1; D unclear. Looked up from germline, CDR1 is SQVTM and CDR2 is ANQGSEA. V lost 1 base to trimming and J lost 6 bases, with 6 bases between them. The CDR3 extends over 11 amino acids. CDR3: CSVEATSEAFF. The CDR3 region has the DNA TGCAGCGTTGAAGCGACATCTGAAGCTTTCTTT.

The rearrangement links TRBV28 to TRBJ2-7; 11 bases are shared with TRBD1. The ends lost 5 bases at V and 3 bases at J; junction bases unmatched: 6. Per germline, CDR1 MDHEN and CDR2 SYDVKM. This CDR3 is built from 15 residues. CDR3 sequence reads: CASSPRDRGGYEQYF. The CDR3 DNA sequence: TGTGCCAGCAGTCCAAGGGACAGGGGGGGCTACGAGCAGTACTTC.

The sample holds one count of this clone. J is TRBJ2-7 and V is TRBV9; D gene uncertain. The CDR3 runs to 13 residues. Germline CDR1 and CDR2: SGDLS and YYNGEE. V was cut by 0 bases and J by 0 bases, with 4 bases left in between. CDR3 region: CASSVDHSYEQYF. CDR3 bases: TGTGCCAGCAGCGTAGATCACTCCTACGAGCAGTACTTC. Combining the CDR3 with reference TRBV9 and TRBJ2-7 gives the whole variable domain DSGVTQTPKHLITATGQRVTLRCSPRSGDLSVYWYQQSLDQGLQFLIQYYNGEERAKGNILERFSAQQFPDLHSELNLSSLELGDSALYFCASSVDHSYEQYFGPGTRLTVT.

V and J are TRBV14 and TRBJ2-7, with 12 bases fitting TRBD2. This CDR3 comprises 15 residues. The germline V gene has CDR1 SGHDN and CDR2 FVKESK. The junction had 3 bases not matched to a gene; V was cut back by 0 bases and J by 6 bases. Here the CDR3 DNA reads TGTGCCAGCAGCCAAGATCTAGCGGGAGGGCGCGAGCAGTACTTC. Translated: CASSQDLAGGREQYF.

This chain connects TRBV9 to TRBJ2-5, with D possibly TRBD2 on 6 matching bases. Trimming removed 0 bases from V and 2 bases from J, with 14 bases in between. The CDR3 covers 16 residues. CDR1 and CDR2 (germline): SGDLS, YYNGEE. The CDR3 DNA reads TGTGCCAGCAGCGTAGCCGGGGGAGTCAAGCAAGAGACCCAGTACTTC. The encoded protein is CASSVAGGVKQETQYF.